Listed below are T cell receptor beta chains from one sample, sequenced in a study of OX40 agonist ivuxolimab in advanced cancers. Method: immunoSEQ multiplex PCR; TCRdb's copy keeps in-frame clones and lacks some. The sample lists about 71,000 clones, 91% seen once, with less than 15% in the top ten. This specimen was CD4+ or CD8+ T cells sorted from blood, taken in a trial of the OX40 agonist ivuxolimab. These receptors originate from an adult with an advanced solid tumor such as melanoma, head and neck, liver or kidney cancer. Each CDR3 is given with its conserved first and last residue. A D gene is named only where the DNA matches it firmly. Expanded clones are given a class, and other clones once, few, many or no size at all.

clone_size	v_call	j_call	d_call	cdr3_nt	cdr3_aa
.	TRBV30	TRBJ2-7	.	TGTGCCTGGAGTGCTACTGTCCGGGGCGAGCAGTACTTC	CAWSATVRGEQYF
once	TRBV28	TRBJ2-3	.	TGTGCCAGCAGTTTACGAGGAAGCACAGATACGCAGTATTTT	CASSLRGSTDTQYF
.	TRBV29-1	TRBJ1-2	.	TGCAGCGTTGATCTACAGGGAGAGGGGTCTAACTATGGCTACACCTTC	CSVDLQGEGSNYGYTF
medium-sized	TRBV11-2	TRBJ2-2	TRBD2	TGTGCCAGCTTCCGGTCTAGCGGGAGTATCCCCGGGGAGCTGTTTTTT	CASFRSSGSIPGELFF
.	TRBV2	TRBJ2-5	TRBD2	TGTGCCAGCAGTACCTCCGGGACTAGCGGAGATGGGACCCAGTACTTC	CASSTSGTSGDGTQYF
.	TRBV7-9	TRBJ2-7	TRBD1	TGTGCCAGCAGCTTAGGTCTATTGCAGGGGGCCCCCGAGCAGTACTTC	CASSLGLLQGAPEQYF
.	TRBV10-3	TRBJ2-1	TRBD2	TGTGCCACAACACTAGCGGGAGATTGGAATGAGCAGTTCTTC	CATTLAGDWNEQFF
.	TRBV11-2	TRBJ2-1	.	TGTGCCAGCAGCTTAGGGGGCTTTGGGAACAATGAGCAGTTCTTC	CASSLGGFGNNEQFF
.	TRBV11-2	TRBJ1-3	.	TGTGCCAGCAGCTTAGATGGGGCCTCTGGAAACACCATATATTTT	CASSLDGASGNTIYF
.	TRBV30	TRBJ1-1	.	TGTGCCTGGAGTGTACTTGGGGAGATGAACACTGAAGCTTTCTTT	CAWSVLGEMNTEAFF
.	TRBV7-9	TRBJ2-1	.	TGTGCCAGCAGCTTACCGGGGATTGGATCCTACAATGAGCAGTTCTTC	CASSLPGIGSYNEQFF
.	TRBV15	TRBJ2-3	.	TGTGCCACCAGCAGAGATCTCACAGATACGCAGTATTTT	CATSRDLTDTQYF
.	TRBV7-2	TRBJ2-7	TRBD1	TGTGCCAGCAGCTACGGGACAGGGGGAGGCTACGAGCAGTACTTC	CASSYGTGGGYEQYF
.	TRBV7-8	TRBJ1-1	TRBD1	TGTGCCAGCAGCATAGGGACAGGGGACACTGAAGCTTTCTTT	CASSIGTGDTEAFF
.	TRBV28	TRBJ1-5	.	TGTGCCAGCAGCCTTGGGCCCGGGGGTCAGCCCCAGCATTTT	CASSLGPGGQPQHF
.	TRBV5-4	TRBJ2-7	TRBD2	TGTGCCAGCAGCTTGGGTTTAGCGGGGGTCACCTACGAGCAGTACTTC	CASSLGLAGVTYEQYF
.	TRBV28	TRBJ2-3	.	TGTGCCAGCAGTCCTCGGTCCTCACCCACAGATACGCAGTATTTT	CASSPRSSPTDTQYF
.	TRBV4-2	TRBJ2-7	TRBD2	TGTGCCAGCAGCCAAGTGATAGCGGGCTACGAGCAGTACTTC	CASSQVIAGYEQYF
.	TRBV28	TRBJ1-3	.	TGTGCCAGCAGAATGGACAGAGACTCTGGAAACACCATATATTTT	CASRMDRDSGNTIYF
.	TRBV28	TRBJ1-5	TRBD1	TGTGCCAGCAGCCTTCGGACAGGTAATAGCAATCAGCCCCAGCATTTT	CASSLRTGNSNQPQHF
.	TRBV7-9	TRBJ2-2	.	TGTGCCAGCAGCCCCGCGGAGGTAGCGAACACCGGGGAGCTGTTTTTT	CASSPAEVANTGELFF
.	TRBV28	TRBJ1-2	TRBD1	TGTGCCAGCAGTTTAGGGGACAGGGACTATGGCTACACCTTC	CASSLGDRDYGYTF
.	TRBV28	TRBJ1-1	.	TGTGCCAGCAGTTTATCGTCCGACAGGAACACTGAAGCTTTCTTT	CASSLSSDRNTEAFF
.	TRBV10-3	TRBJ2-5	TRBD2	TGTGCCATCAGTGGCGGGGGATCCCAAGAGACCCAGTACTTC	CAISGGGSQETQYF
.	TRBV28	TRBJ2-1	.	TGTGCCAGCCTATTTGCGGGTAGCTCCTACAATGAGCAGTTCTTC	CASLFAGSSYNEQFF
.	TRBV6-4	TRBJ1-5	.	TGTGCCAGCAGTGGAGAGCAGCGGAGGGGTCAGCCCCAGCATTTT	CASSGEQRRGQPQHF
.	TRBV27	TRBJ2-3	.	TGTGCCAGCAGTTTCAGTTTAACAGGGTTCCCGAGCACAGATACGCAGTATTTT	CASSFSLTGFPSTDTQYF